What follows are 8 T cell receptor beta chains derived from one specimen sequenced in a study of T-cell memory formation after mild COVID-19. TCRdb re-analysed the 5' RACE reads in MiXCR, keeping a single row per CDR3 protein. The table lists under 250,000 distinct CDR3 sequences, over 9.5% of them singletons, with under 3.5% in the top ten. What was sequenced was PBMCs or a T cell subset sorted from them (not recorded which). The receptors shown here come from a man aged 18 to 29 who had mild COVID-19 (a few samples of this study predate the infection). Cell type and time point are not known.

The rearrangement uses TRBV20-1 and TRBJ1-1; D may be TRBD1 (5 bases). The ends were cut back, 6 bases at V and 0 bases at J, with 11 bases in the middle. Per germline, CDR1 DFQATT and CDR2 SNEGSKA (reference sequence). The CDR3 sequence is 13 residues long. The CDR3 DNA reads as TGCAGTGCCTTGACAGACATGAACACTGAAGCTTTCTTT. Protein: CSALTDMNTEAFF.

This clonotype was found many times. The J gene is TRBJ2-5, the V gene TRBV18; D might be TRBD1 or TRBD2, each matching 5 bases. CDR1 KGHSH and CDR2 LQKENI come from the germline V gene. Trimming shortened V by 4 bases and J by 4 bases, and 16 bases separated the two germline ends. This CDR3 comprises 15 residues. CDR3 coding DNA: TGTGCCAGCTCACTCAATAGAGAGGGGCGAGAGACCCAGTACTTC. This gives the protein CASSLNREGRETQYF.

The chain is built from TRBV20-1 and TRBJ2-5, with 13 nucleotides matching TRBD2. The CDR3 length is 14 residues. Germline lookup yields CDR1 DFQATT and CDR2 SNEGSKA (reference sequence). The V and J ends lost 4 bases and 4 bases, in that order; junction bases with no gene match: 3. This chain's CDR3 is CSAKLAGGSETQYF. In nucleotides, the CDR3 is TGCAGTGCTAAACTAGCGGGGGGGTCAGAGACCCAGTACTTC.

The chain carries TRBV5-1 and TRBJ1-2, with D unclear. Trimming removed 0 bases from V and 4 bases from J, with 16 bases in between. The length of the CDR3 is 16 residues. The germline V gene encodes CDR1 SGHRS and CDR2 YFSETQ. CDR3: CASSLDPNGVSYGYTF. CDR3 bases: TGCGCCAGCAGCTTGGATCCGAACGGAGTATCCTATGGCTACACCTTC.

The chain is built from TRBV5-4 and TRBJ2-5; possibly TRBD1 for D (6 bases). The CDR3 is made up of 14 amino acids. V was cut by 4 bases and J by 4 bases, with 14 bases left in between. Germline V gene sequence: CDR1 SGHNT, CDR2 YYREEE (reference sequence). The CDR3 sequence: CASSLQGTVETQYF. CDR3 DNA sequence: TGTGCCAGCAGCCTACAGGGCACGGTAGAGACCCAGTACTTC.

This clonotype has more than one count but fewer than ten. The CDR3 protein is CASSLLRGTGTFF. DNA for the CDR3: TGCGCCAGCAGCCTTCTGCGCGGGACGGGAACTTTCTTT. The J gene is TRBJ1-1, the V gene TRBV4-1, with D tentatively TRBD1 (5 bases). The germline gives CDR1 MGHRA, CDR2 YSYEKL. The CDR3 contains 13 residues. The V gene lost 4 bases and the J gene lost 12 bases, with 18 bases spanning the gap.

This clonotype was recorded many times. The chain employs TRBV7-2 and TRBJ2-7; D possibly matches TRBD1 or TRBD2 (5 bases each). CDR3 length: 14 residues. Per the germline V gene, CDR1 is SGHTA and CDR2 is FQGNSA. V was shortened by 2 bases and J by 8 bases, with 16 bases between the two germline ends. CDR3 sequence: CASSLTGWGTQQYV. CDR3 sequence (DNA): TGTGCCAGCAGCTTAACAGGTTGGGGGACCCAGCAGTACGTC.

The rearrangement links TRBV4-3 to TRBJ2-6; TRBD1 aligns across 9 bases. Looked up from germline, CDR1 is LGHNA and CDR2 is YSLEER. The CDR3 consists of 17 residues. V shed 5 bases, J shed 2 bases, and the junction held 7 bases outside the gene matches. The CDR3 spells CASSNLQGAPGANVLTF. For the CDR3, the DNA is TGCGCCAGCAGCAACTTACAGGGGGCCCCTGGGGCCAACGTCCTGACTTTC.